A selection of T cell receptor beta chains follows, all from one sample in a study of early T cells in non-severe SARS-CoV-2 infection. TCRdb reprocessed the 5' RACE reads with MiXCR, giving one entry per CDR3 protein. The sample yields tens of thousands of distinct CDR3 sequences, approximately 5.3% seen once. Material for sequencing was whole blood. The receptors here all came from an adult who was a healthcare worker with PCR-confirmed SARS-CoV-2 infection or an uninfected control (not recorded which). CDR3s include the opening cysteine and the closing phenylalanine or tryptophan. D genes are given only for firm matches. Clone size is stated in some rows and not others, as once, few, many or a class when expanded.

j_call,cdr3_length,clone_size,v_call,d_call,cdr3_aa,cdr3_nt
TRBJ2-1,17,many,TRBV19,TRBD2,CASSITGLAGGYNEQFF,TGTGCCAGTAGTATAACCGGACTAGCGGGAGGGTACAATGAGCAGTTCTTC
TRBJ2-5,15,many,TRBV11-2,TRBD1,CASSPTGIVQETQYF,TGTGCCAGCAGCCCGACAGGGATTGTCCAAGAGACCCAGTACTTC
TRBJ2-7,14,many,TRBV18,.,CASSPPGWDHEQYF,TGTGCCAGCTCACCACCAGGCTGGGACCACGAGCAGTACTTC
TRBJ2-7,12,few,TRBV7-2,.,CASSYQGYEQYF,TGTGCCAGCAGCTACCAGGGGTACGAGCAGTACTTC
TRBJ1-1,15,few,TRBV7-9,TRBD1,CASSPNRGLNTEAFF,TGTGCCAGCAGCCCAAACAGGGGGTTGAACACTGAAGCTTTCTTT
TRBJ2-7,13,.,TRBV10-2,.,CASTEWVSYEQYF,TGCGCCAGCACGGAGTGGGTGAGCTACGAGCAGTACTTC
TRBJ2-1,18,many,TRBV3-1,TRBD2,CASSQERGLAVVLDEQFF,TGTGCCAGCAGCCAAGAACGGGGTCTAGCGGTAGTGTTGGATGAGCAGTTCTTC
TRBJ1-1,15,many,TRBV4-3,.,CASSQAAQYYTEAFF,TGCGCCAGCAGCCAAGCTGCACAGTACTACACTGAAGCTTTCTTT
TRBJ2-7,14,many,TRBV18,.,CASSPFESRGEQYF,TGTGCCAGCTCACCCTTCGAATCACGCGGCGAGCAGTACTTC
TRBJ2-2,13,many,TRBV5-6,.,CASSLMGTGELFF,TGTGCCAGCAGCTTGATGGGGACCGGGGAGCTGTTTTTT
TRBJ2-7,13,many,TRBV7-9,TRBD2,CASSLSGSYEQYF,TGTGCCAGCAGTCTCAGCGGGAGCTACGAGCAGTACTTC
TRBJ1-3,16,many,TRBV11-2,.,CASSLGQSTSGNTIYF,TGTGCCAGCAGCTTAGGACAGTCTACCTCTGGAAACACCATATATTTT
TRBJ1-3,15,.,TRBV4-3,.,CASSHNLGEGNTIYF,TGCGCCAGCAGCCACAATCTTGGGGAGGGAAACACCATATATTTT
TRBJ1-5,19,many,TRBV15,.,CATSRDPPGRRYSNQPQHF,TGTGCCACCAGCAGAGATCCTCCCGGTCGGAGGTATAGCAATCAGCCCCAGCATTTT
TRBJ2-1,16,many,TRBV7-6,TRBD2,CASSLGAGGTYNEQFF,TGTGCCAGCAGCTTAGGTGCGGGGGGGACCTACAATGAGCAGTTCTTC
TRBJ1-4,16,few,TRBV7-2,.,CASSLQGGLLNEKLFF,TGTGCCAGCAGCCTTCAAGGCGGTCTTCTCAATGAAAAACTGTTTTTT
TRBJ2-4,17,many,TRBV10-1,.,CASSAGGRLLAKNIQYF,TGCGCCAGCAGCGCTGGGGGAAGACTCTTAGCCAAAAACATTCAGTACTTC
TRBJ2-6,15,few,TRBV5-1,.,CASSSVPGGANVLTF,TGCGCCAGCAGCTCAGTTCCCGGGGGGGCCAACGTCCTGACTTTC
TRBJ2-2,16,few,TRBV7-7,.,CASSLAWTADTGELFF,TGTGCTAGCAGCTTAGCGTGGACAGCTGACACCGGGGAGCTGTTTTTT
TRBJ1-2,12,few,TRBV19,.,CAARDILYGYTF,TGTGCCGCCCGGGACATCCTCTATGGCTACACCTTC
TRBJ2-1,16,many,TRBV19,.,CASSPSRQLLPNEQFF,TGTGCCAGTAGTCCCTCCCGACAGCTTCTACCCAATGAGCAGTTCTTC
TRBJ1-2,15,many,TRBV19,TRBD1,CASRPGQATNYGYTF,TGTGCCAGTAGGCCGGGACAGGCTACTAACTATGGCTACACCTTC
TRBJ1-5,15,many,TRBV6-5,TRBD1,CASSSQGAGNQPQHF,TGTGCCAGCAGTTCACAGGGGGCGGGTAATCAGCCCCAGCATTTT
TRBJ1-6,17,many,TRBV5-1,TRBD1,CASSFTTHGTGFSPLHF,TGCGCCAGCAGCTTCACCACCCATGGGACAGGTTTCTCACCCCTCCACTTT
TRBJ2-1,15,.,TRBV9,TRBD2,CASSVGTSGVNEQFF,TGTGCCAGCAGCGTAGGGACTAGCGGGGTCAATGAGCAGTTCTTC
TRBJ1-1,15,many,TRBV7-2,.,CASSLLAQMNTEAFF,TGTGCCAGCAGCTTATTGGCACAGATGAACACTGAAGCTTTCTTT
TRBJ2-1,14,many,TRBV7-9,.,CASSFARGRNEQFF,TGTGCCAGCAGCTTTGCTCGGGGACGCAATGAGCAGTTCTTC
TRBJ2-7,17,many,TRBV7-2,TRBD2,CASSLAGLAGDPYEQYF,TGTGCCAGCAGCTTAGCAGGACTAGCGGGAGACCCCTACGAGCAGTACTTC
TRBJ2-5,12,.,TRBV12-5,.,CASGDIQETQYF,TGTGCTAGTGGGGACATCCAAGAGACCCAGTACTTC
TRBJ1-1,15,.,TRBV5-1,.,CASSLELGRNTEAFF,TGCGCCAGCAGCTTGGAACTGGGCAGGAACACTGAAGCTTTCTTT
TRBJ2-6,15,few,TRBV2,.,CASNTDYSGANVLTF,TGTGCCAGCAATACCGATTACTCTGGGGCCAACGTCCTGACTTTC
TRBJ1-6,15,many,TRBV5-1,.,CASSLLAGIDSPLHF,TGCGCCAGCAGCTTATTGGCAGGGATCGATTCACCCCTCCACTTT
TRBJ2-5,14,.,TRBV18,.,CASSPFPGQETQYF,TGTGCCAGCTCGCCCTTCCCCGGACAAGAGACCCAGTACTTC
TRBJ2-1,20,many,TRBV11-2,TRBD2,CASSFLGTSGSNWEHNEQFF,TGTGCCAGCAGCTTCCTCGGGACTAGCGGGTCCAACTGGGAGCATAATGAGCAGTTCTTC
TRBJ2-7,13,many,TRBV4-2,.,CASSQFFAYEQYF,TGTGCCAGCAGCCAATTCTTCGCCTACGAGCAGTACTTC